This T cell receptor (beta chain) was obtained from a study of T cell repertoires in cytomegalovirus infection. Study-wide context: Matching HLA type, along with CMV infection, was indicated by public TCR beta signatures.

Notes on the study in general: Cumulative frequency (of public TCR beta family members) identified carriers of CMV plus the relevant HLA.

Deletions cut 0 bases from V and 3 bases from J, with 11 bases between. Germline-derived CDR1 and CDR2 are LGHDT and YNNKEL (reference sequence). The CDR3 is made up of 15 amino acids. TCRdb re-called the reads with MiXCR, one entry per CDR3 protein. The sample contains 900,000 to 950,000 distinct CDR3 sequences, around 30% of which appear only once. Note on this clonotype: Its antigen is currently unknown.

This receptor was identified in a human donor in good health (CMV status not recorded). Some clones in this sample may be carry-over from other donors' samples. The specimen comprised cultured CD8+ T cells from PBMCs, sampled from culture after CMV antigen stimulation. This chain connects TRBV3-1 to TRBJ2-5; TRBD2 is a possible D gene (6 bases). Here the CDR3 DNA reads TGTGCCAGCAGCCAAGAGGAGGGATACGAAGAGACCCAGTACTTC. Translating it yields CASSQEEGYEETQYF.